The entry below gives a single TCR beta chain sequence along with its context. The antigen is not known. Unmatched junction bases numbered 3, after V lost 7 bases and J lost 2 bases. The germline V gene has CDR1 WNHNN and CDR2 SYGVQD (reference sequence). The CDR3 loop spans 13 amino acids. Documented time point: after neoadjuvant nivolumab, at surgical resection. These newly diagnosed stage II-IVA oral cavity squamous cell carcinoma patients had no prior systemic or radiation treatment. Profiled with immunoSEQ multiplex PCR; TCRdb holds only in-frame clones, not every one. The sample has about 68,000 clones; more than 75% are singletons. The sample comes from a study of neoadjuvant anti-PD-1 for oral cavity cancer. As for the study in general: Around day 43, patients without progression received a fourth nivolumab dose before surgery. Study results and caveats: Each response group had just a few patients in TCR analyses. Post-nivolumab, blood T cell clonality was significantly elevated in non-responders.

The material was PBMCs, obtained after nivolumab (anti-PD-1) treatment. The receptor was derived from a person between 40 and 85 years old with oral cavity squamous cell carcinoma. The gene calls are TRBV10-1 and TRBJ2-3, with TRBD2 identical over 7 bases. CDR3 bases: TGCGCCAGCAACCGGGACTACACAGATACGCAGTATTTT. Translation gives CASNRDYTDTQYF.